Listed below are T cell receptor beta chains from one sample, sequenced in a study of shared clonotypes between healthy human individuals. Profiled with immunoSEQ multiplex PCR; TCRdb holds only in-frame clones, not every one. The data hold approximately 340,000 clones, with around 72% observed a single time. Sequences were obtained from memory CD4+ T cells sorted from blood. These receptor sequences come from a man aged 25 to 40 in good health. The conserved cysteine and the conserved F or W are not part of the CDR3 here. Each record gives: J gene, V gene, CDR3 protein.

j_gene: TRBJ2-6; v_gene: TRBV5-6; CDR3aa: ASSWRDSGANVLT
j_gene: TRBJ2-7; v_gene: TRBV18; CDR3aa: ASSSLAGVYEQY
j_gene: TRBJ2-7; v_gene: TRBV6-1; CDR3aa: ASSNGMTYEQY
j_gene: TRBJ2-7; v_gene: TRBV7-8; CDR3aa: ASSSRGPSGRSYEQY
j_gene: TRBJ1-1; v_gene: TRBV5-1; CDR3aa: ASSIMTGGNTEAF
j_gene: TRBJ2-1; v_gene: TRBV6-8; CDR3aa: ASPSLVGPAKNNEQF
j_gene: TRBJ2-7; v_gene: TRBV7-2; CDR3aa: ASSHSGSSGEQY
j_gene: TRBJ2-5; v_gene: TRBV19; CDR3aa: ASSMGQGGETQY
j_gene: TRBJ2-7; v_gene: TRBV28; CDR3aa: ASRGQARYEQY
j_gene: TRBJ1-2; v_gene: TRBV6-1; CDR3aa: ASSEKGSLDGYT
j_gene: TRBJ2-2; v_gene: TRBV5-1; CDR3aa: ASSSSGVNTGELF
j_gene: TRBJ2-1; v_gene: TRBV5-4; CDR3aa: ASSLEASSANEQF
j_gene: TRBJ2-5; v_gene: TRBV29-1; CDR3aa: SVGGASPGQETQY
j_gene: TRBJ2-7; v_gene: TRBV7-2; CDR3aa: ASGTPSSYEQY
j_gene: TRBJ2-7; v_gene: TRBV2; CDR3aa: ASKRGGGLATYEQY
j_gene: TRBJ2-2; v_gene: TRBV7-2; CDR3aa: ASSLMGTGELF
j_gene: TRBJ1-1; v_gene: TRBV11-3; CDR3aa: ASSLDRGNTEAF
j_gene: TRBJ1-1; v_gene: TRBV6-6; CDR3aa: ASSHVGPEAF
j_gene: TRBJ2-6; v_gene: TRBV4-1; CDR3aa: ASSQGGQGYFGANVLT
j_gene: TRBJ2-7; v_gene: TRBV10-3; CDR3aa: AKRIRDTTYEQY
j_gene: TRBJ2-1; v_gene: TRBV5-1; CDR3aa: ASSPTDRGHFIQF
j_gene: TRBJ1-1; v_gene: TRBV28; CDR3aa: ASSLTNPLEAF
j_gene: TRBJ1-4; v_gene: TRBV27; CDR3aa: ASSLRGAEKLF
j_gene: TRBJ1-4; v_gene: TRBV27; CDR3aa: ASSKTGTNEKLF
j_gene: TRBJ1-4; v_gene: TRBV5-1; CDR3aa: ASSLAGGRNEKLF
j_gene: TRBJ1-1; v_gene: TRBV9; CDR3aa: ASSVAGAGTEAF
j_gene: TRBJ2-1; v_gene: TRBV5-4; CDR3aa: ASSRQLEEQF